This record concerns one T cell receptor (beta chain) sequence. Its antigen is unknown. V dropped 6 bases and J dropped 6 bases, with 11 bases sitting between them. CDR1 is KGHSH, CDR2 LQKENI, per germline. CDR3 length: 13 residues. This specimen comes from a study of OX40 agonist ivuxolimab in advanced cancers. Study-level results: Expansion of clones was among the lowest in partial responders at 0.1-3.0 mg/kg. Blood T cells, both CD4+ and CD8+, expanded clonally by week 6 at 0.1 to 3.0 mg/kg.

Data came from immunoSEQ multiplex PCR; TCRdb stores just in-frame clones and leaves some out. The top ten hold about 0.37% of the sample, which has some 44,000 clones, approximately 86% seen once. The clonotype comes from an adult with an advanced solid tumor such as melanoma, head and neck, liver or kidney cancer. The sequences come from CD4+ or CD8+ T cells sorted from blood, collected in a trial of the OX40 agonist ivuxolimab. This chain joins TRBV18 and TRBJ1-4; D gene uncertain. CDR3 DNA: TGTGCCAGCTCCCGAGGGAGGGATGAAAAACTGTTTTTT. This gives the protein CASSRGRDEKLFF. Variable domain in full (rest from reference TRBV18 and TRBJ1-4): NAGVMQNPRHLVRRRGQEARLRCSPMKGHSHVYWYRQLPEEGLKFMVYLQKENIIDESGMPKERFSAEFPKEGPSILRIQQVVRGDSAAYFCASSRGRDEKLFFGSGTQLSVL.